The 5 T cell receptor beta chains below come from one sample, sequenced in a study of T cells in Graves' hyperthyroidism and ophthalmopathy (dated 2019 in TCRdb). The library was generated by multiplex PCR. The sequencing machine was an Illumina HiSeq 2000. Amplification of TCR beta CDR3 regions was carried out from RNA transcripts. A first-round RT-PCR of the TCR CDR3 used the HTBI primer set with the Qiagen OneStep RT-PCR kit. The raw public reads went through TCRdb reprocessing: fastp at Q25, MiXCR clone calling, in-frame beta chains kept. Every distinct CDR3 protein forms one entry, paired with its most common genes and DNA. The sample table shows hundreds of thousands of distinct CDR3 sequences, and 15% to 19% are seen once. Of the sample, 7.7% is held by the ten largest clones. The sample taken for sequencing was blood. These TCRs come from a woman aged 18-29 years with Graves' hyperthyroidism.

This clonotype was seen repeatedly, ten times or more. The chain links TRBV29-1 to TRBJ2-3, with D maybe TRBD1 (6 bases). V dropped 0 bases and J dropped 4 bases, with 11 bases sitting between them. The CDR3 is made up of 14 amino acids. Germline V gene sequence: CDR1 SQVTM, CDR2 ANQGSEA. Here the CDR3 DNA reads TGCAGCGTTGAAGATTGGGCAGGGGCAGATACGCAGTATTTT. This encodes CSVEDWAGADTQYF.

Only a few counts were recorded for this clonotype. The chain combines TRBV6-1 with TRBJ2-7; no definite D call. This CDR3 contains 11 residues. Germline values: CDR1 MNHNS, CDR2 SASEGT. The V gene lost 7 bases and the J gene lost 4 bases, with 8 bases spanning the gap. The CDR3 loop reads CASNRKYEQYF. The CDR3 region has the DNA TGTGCCAGCAACCGGAAGTACGAGCAGTACTTC.

The rearrangement links TRBV28 to TRBJ2-3, with D tentatively TRBD1 or TRBD2 (5 bases each). This CDR3 spans 14 amino acids. Germline loops: CDR1 MDHEN, CDR2 SYDVKM. Trimming cost V 10 bases and J 0 bases, with 14 bases left between them. The CDR3 nucleotides read TGTGCCATCGCCCGGGACCCTAGCACAGATACGCAGTATTTT. This translates into CAIARDPSTDTQYF.

The chain employs TRBV7-9 and TRBJ2-3; the D is unclear. The closer fit of TRBJ1-5 to the DNA end suggests the J call may be wrong. The CDR3 consists of 15 residues. Germline-derived CDR1 and CDR2 are SEHNR and FQNEAQ (reference sequence). As DNA, the CDR3 is TGTGCCAGCAGCTTAGGAGGCTCTAGCACAGATACGCAGCATTTT. Its protein product is CASSLGGSSTDTQHF.

The rearrangement joins TRBV9 to TRBJ2-7, with TRBD2 matching 12 bases. CDR1 and CDR2 (germline): SGDLS, YYNGEE. J was trimmed by 5 bases and V by 7 bases; bases with no gene match: 13. The CDR3 length is 16 residues. The CDR3 loop reads CASLRGSSGGVDEQYF. The DNA for the CDR3 is TGTGCCAGCCTTAGAGGGTCTAGCGGGGGGGTAGACGAGCAGTACTTC.